The T cell receptor beta chain under discussion was sequenced for a study of human CD8 memory T cell subsets. The study classified TPEX cells as CCR7+ PD-1+ TIGIT+ early memory CD8+ T cells bearing exhausted-like traits. This CDR3 is built from 13 residues. The germline gives CDR1 MDHEN, CDR2 SYDVKM. Scientists made TCR beta libraries using UMI-labeled 5' RACE. TCRdb processed the 5' RACE reads again and assigns one entry to each CDR3 protein, with no DNA. This listing includes about 9,200 distinct CDR3 sequences. Sequencing was performed on CD8+ T cells from PBMCs. The sequence derives from a human donor in good health. The chain is built from TRBV28 and TRBJ1-2. This CDR3 reads CASSTLANYGYTF.